This entry lists 24 T cell receptor beta chains sequenced from one sample in a study of cytomegalovirus exposure and HLA in healthy donors. This PCR relied on a set of 60 Vbeta primers and 13 Jbeta primers. Libraries were prepared by immunoSEQ multiplex PCR; TCRdb keeps only in-frame clonotypes and omits some of them. Among 150,000 to 200,000 clones listed, around 76% were seen once. The specimen was PBMCs. These receptors were obtained from a woman under 40 in good health and CMV-seropositive.

The rearrangement links TRBV10-2 to TRBJ1-5; D gene ambiguous. Germline V CDR1 and CDR2: WSHSY, SAAADI. CDR3 length: 14 amino acids. Trimming took 2 bases from V and 4 from J, leaving 9 bases between them. CDR3 protein: CASSEGPRNQPQHF. The CDR3 region has the DNA TGCGCCAGCAGTGAGGGGCCCAGAAATCAGCCCCAGCATTTT.

The CDR3 reads CASSSGQAIQGIYF. CDR3 coding DNA: TGTGCCAGCAGCTCGGGACAAGCTATACAGGGGATCTACTTC. J is TRBJ2-7 and V is TRBV7-2; 7 nucleotides align to TRBD1. CDR1 is SGHTA and CDR2 is FQGNSA in the germline V gene. The CDR3 sequence is 14 residues long. Germline trimming cut 4 bases from V and 13 bases from J; bases unmatched to any gene: 16.

This sequence joins TRBV15 and TRBJ1-4; a possible D gene is TRBD1 (5 bases). V shed 5 bases and J shed 6 bases, with 16 bases lying between them. This CDR3 is built from 15 residues. Looked up from germline, CDR1 is LNHNV and CDR2 is YYDKDF (reference sequence). This CDR3 reads CATSASGEEDEKLFF. The CDR3 DNA is TGTGCCACCAGCGCTTCGGGGGAGGAAGATGAAAAACTGTTTTTT.

The rearrangement links TRBV29-1 to TRBJ2-7; D unclear. The CDR3 contains 12 residues. Per the germline V gene, CDR1 is SQVTM and CDR2 is ANQGSEA. V lost 3 bases and J 0 bases, leaving 6 bases between the germline ends. The CDR3: CSVESLSYEQYF. The CDR3 region has the DNA TGCAGCGTTGAGTCCCTCTCCTACGAGCAGTACTTC.

The sample holds a few counts of this clone. The genes are TRBV5-1 and TRBJ2-5; TRBD1 agrees at 11 bases. The closer fit of TRBJ2-7 to the DNA end suggests the J call may be wrong. This CDR3 is 15 amino acids long. Germline V lookup: CDR1 SGHRS, CDR2 YFSETQ. CDR3 protein: CASSFAGQGVGEQYF. The CDR3 DNA reads as TGCGCCAGCAGTTTTGCGGGACAGGGGGTAGGCGAGCAGTACTTC.

This clone was seen a single time. The chain has TRBV13 and TRBJ2-7; TRBD1 is a possible D gene (5 bases). The CDR3 loop spans 12 amino acids. V gave up 5 bases and J gave up 2 bases, with 7 bases separating them. Germline values: CDR1 PRHDT, CDR2 FYEKMQ (reference sequence). CDR3 sequence: CASSPGPYEQYF. In DNA, the CDR3 is TGTGCCAGCAGCCCAGGGCCCTACGAGCAGTACTTC.

The V and J genes are TRBV30 and TRBJ1-6; D is uncertain. There are 13 residues in the CDR3. Germline-derived CDR1 and CDR2 are GTSNPN and SVGIG (reference sequence). The V gene lost 7 bases and the J gene lost 0 bases, with 7 bases spanning the gap. CDR3 nucleotide sequence: TGTGCCTATGATAGCTCCTATAATTCACCCCTCCACTTT. Its protein is CAYDSSYNSPLHF.

This clone was seen only a few times. The chain joins TRBV2 to TRBJ1-6; 8 bases line up with TRBD1. Trimming at V came to 7 bases and at J to 4 bases, leaving 3 bases not matched to a gene. Per the germline V gene, CDR1 is SNHLY and CDR2 is FYNNEI. The CDR3 is 14 amino acids. CDR3 DNA sequence: TGTGCCAGCAACCGGGACAGGTATAATTCACCCCTCCACTTT. Translation gives CASNRDRYNSPLHF.

This chain uses TRBV7-9 with TRBJ1-1, with a tentative D call TRBD1 (5 bases). Looked up from germline, CDR1 is SEHNR and CDR2 is FQNEAQ (reference sequence). V dropped 1 base and J dropped 1 base, with 19 bases sitting between them. The CDR3 consists of 18 residues. The CDR3 loop is CASSLGAGQGSRNTEAFF. CDR3 nucleotides: TGTGCCAGCAGCTTAGGGGCAGGGCAGGGAAGTAGGAACACTGAAGCTTTCTTT.

In this sample, this clone turned up once. J is TRBJ1-1 and V is TRBV10-3; 8 bases match TRBD1. V was clipped by 3 bases and J by 5 bases; unmatched bases: 5. CDR3 length: 14 amino acids. Germline CDR1 and CDR2: ENHRY and SYGVKD. CDR3 nucleotides: TGTGCCATCAGTGAAGGACAGGGTGGGACTGAAGCTTTCTTT. It encodes CAISEGQGGTEAFF.

This chain uses TRBV19 with TRBJ1-2; 10 positions match TRBD1. CDR1 is LNHDA and CDR2 is SQIVND in the germline V gene (reference sequence). V lost 4 bases, J lost 5 bases, and 7 bases stayed unmatched. This CDR3 comprises 15 residues. CDR3 residues: CASSTPPGQGYGYTF. CDR3 nucleotides: TGTGCCAGTAGTACCCCGCCGGGACAGGGGTATGGCTACACCTTC.

This chain uses TRBV4-2 with TRBJ2-1; 9 bases are a match to TRBD2. Germline V gene data show CDR1 as LGHNA and CDR2 as YNFKEQ. This CDR3 comprises 16 residues. The V and J ends lost 0 bases and 6 bases, in that order; junction bases with no gene match: 6. CDR3 region: CASSQDPAGGRNEQFF. The CDR3 bases are TGTGCCAGCAGCCAAGACCCAGCGGGGGGCCGCAATGAGCAGTTCTTC.

V usage is TRBV30 and J usage is TRBJ1-6, with TRBD1 matching over 8 bases. In germline, CDR1 is GTSNPN, CDR2 SVGIG (reference sequence). V lost 2 bases to trimming and J lost 7 bases; unmatched junction nucleotides: 7. The CDR3 loop spans 15 amino acids. CDR3 sequence: CAWSPRTGPNSPLHF. CDR3 DNA sequence: TGTGCCTGGAGTCCCCGGACAGGGCCGAATTCACCCCTCCACTTT.

The genes are TRBV5-8 and TRBJ2-2; D might be TRBD2 (7 bases). V lost 5 bases to trimming and J lost 0 bases, with 11 bases between them. This CDR3 has 15 amino acids. From germline, CDR1 is SGHTS and CDR2 YDEGEE. The CDR3 here is CASRGAGANTGELFF. The DNA for the CDR3 is TGTGCCAGCAGGGGGGCGGGGGCGAACACCGGGGAGCTGTTTTTT.

V gene TRBV27 combines with J gene TRBJ2-5; D is perhaps TRBD1 (5 bases). This CDR3 spans 11 amino acids. V dropped 7 bases and J dropped 3 bases, with 6 bases sitting between them. Per germline, CDR1 MNHEY and CDR2 SMNVEV (reference sequence). Written as DNA, the CDR3 is TGTGCCAGCAAGACAGAAGAGACCCAGTACTTC. Translation: CASKTEETQYF.

V is TRBV6-5 and J is TRBJ2-2; 8 bases line up with TRBD1. With V trimmed by 5 bases and J by 7 bases, 3 bases remained unmatched. The CDR3 is made up of 13 amino acids. Looked up from germline, CDR1 is MNHEY and CDR2 is SVGAGI. The CDR3 reads CASSQGANGELFF. CDR3 DNA: TGTGCCAGCAGTCAGGGGGCAAACGGGGAGCTGTTTTTT.

This clone occurred once. The chain recombines TRBV7-2 with TRBJ2-1; TRBD2 agrees at 8 bases. Germline assignment: CDR1 SGHTA and CDR2 FQGNSA. The CDR3 length is 16 residues. The trim removed 5 bases at V and 3 bases at J, leaving 9 bases unmatched. DNA for the CDR3: TGTGCCAGCAGCCCGTGGGGGAGCGGGGGCTACAATGAGCAGTTCTTC. Protein sequence: CASSPWGSGGYNEQFF.

This clone was recorded once. The J gene is TRBJ2-5, the V gene TRBV28, with D hard to call. V lost 8 bases, J lost 2 bases, and 6 bases lay in between. Germline V gene lookup returns CDR1 MDHEN and CDR2 SYDVKM. CDR3 length: 11 amino acids. For the CDR3, the DNA is TGTGCCAGCTCGGTACAAGAGACCCAGTACTTC. It encodes CASSVQETQYF.

This rearrangement joins TRBV7-2 to TRBJ1-4; weak D call: TRBD1 (5 bases). This CDR3 spans 16 amino acids. The germline CDR1 and CDR2 sequences are SGHTA and FQGNSA. Trimming cost V 4 bases and J 3 bases, with 15 bases left between them. CDR3 protein: CASSSGPPGANEKLFF. The CDR3 nucleotides read TGTGCCAGCAGCTCCGGCCCACCGGGGGCTAATGAAAAACTGTTTTTT.

Here the CDR3 reads CASSFRGRSEKLFF. The CDR3, as DNA: TGTGCCAGCAGCTTCCGCGGGCGGAGTGAAAAACTGTTTTTT. The chain employs TRBV7-9 and TRBJ1-4; unclear D gene. Trimming took off 3 bases at V and 7 bases at J, with 12 bases between the two ends. This CDR3 has 14 amino acids. Germline V gene lookup returns CDR1 SEHNR and CDR2 FQNEAQ (reference sequence).

This chain links TRBV11-3 with TRBJ2-7, with D perhaps matching TRBD1 (6 bases). CDR3 length: 15 residues. V dropped 5 bases and J dropped 0 bases, with 14 bases sitting between them. Germline V gene data show CDR1 as SGHNT and CDR2 as YENEEA. DNA of the CDR3: TGTGCCAGCAGCGCTCTTTCGGACAGCTCCTACGAGCAGTACTTC. This gives the protein CASSALSDSSYEQYF.

This clone was counted a few times. The chain joins TRBV6-4 to TRBJ1-5; the match to TRBD1 covers 12 bases. This CDR3 spans 16 amino acids. V lost 6 bases and J lost 2; bases outside the gene matches: 5. CDR1 is MRHNA and CDR2 is SNTAGT in the germline V gene. Here the CDR3 DNA reads TGTGCCAGCAGGGGGGGGACAGGGGGCGGCAATCAGCCCCAGCATTTT. Encoded protein: CASRGGTGGGNQPQHF.

The chain recombines TRBV10-3 with TRBJ2-3, with unresolved D. This CDR3 is built from 13 residues. The V end lost 0 bases, the J end lost 6 bases, and 7 bases lay between the germline ends. Per the germline V gene, CDR1 is ENHRY and CDR2 is SYGVKD. CDR3 nucleotides: TGTGCCATCAGTGAGTCTCGGTGGGATACGCAGTATTTT. Protein: CAISESRWDTQYF.

V usage is TRBV13 and J usage is TRBJ2-3, with TRBD2 matching 14 bases. Germline V gene sequence: CDR1 PRHDT, CDR2 FYEKMQ (reference sequence). The CDR3 length is 18 residues. V was pared by 4 bases and J by 6 bases, with 12 bases of the junction left unmatched. This chain's CDR3 is CASSSPGLAGGLTDTQYF. CDR3 nucleotides: TGTGCCAGCAGCTCCCCCGGACTAGCGGGGGGTCTGACGGATACGCAGTATTTT.